The 14 T cell receptor beta chains listed next were all sequenced from one sample in a study of identical twins. TCRdb re-called the 5' RACE reads with MiXCR, one entry per CDR3 protein. Of just over 500,000 distinct CDR3 sequences detected, roughly 21% appear once; the ten largest clones hold about 0.91%. Separately, the same data were catalogued under a study of T cells expressing NK-cell markers.

The sequenced material came from CD4+ T cells sorted from blood. The source of these receptors is a woman in her late teens or twenties in good health.

The chain employs TRBV12-3 or TRBV12-4 and TRBJ2-1; D is undetermined. There are 12 residues in the CDR3. The ends were cut back, 3 bases at V and 6 bases at J, with 6 bases in the middle. The CDR3 loop reads CASSFPSNEQFF. The CDR3 bases are TGTGCCAGCAGTTTTCCGAGCAATGAGCAGTTCTTC.

The J gene is TRBJ2-7, the V gene TRBV2; 11 nucleotides agree with TRBD2. The CDR3 length is 15 residues. The J segment lost 3 bases and the V segment lost 4 bases, leaving 5 bases of the junction unmatched. Germline-derived CDR1 and CDR2 are SNHLY and FYNNEI. This chain's CDR3 is CASSALAGGHYEQYF. The CDR3 coding sequence is TGTGCCAGCAGTGCGCTAGCGGGGGGCCACTACGAGCAGTACTTC.

The rearrangement uses TRBV4-2 and TRBJ2-5; perhaps D is TRBD1 or TRBD2 (5 bases each). This CDR3 region has 14 residues. The ends were cut back, 1 base at V and 4 bases at J, with 10 bases in the middle. Germline V gene lookup returns CDR1 LGHNA and CDR2 YNFKEQ. CDR3: CASSQAGTVETQYF. In DNA, the CDR3 is TGTGCCAGCAGCCAAGCCGGGACCGTAGAGACCCAGTACTTC.

This clonotype has just a few counts. The chain is built from TRBV20-1 and TRBJ1-5, with D tentatively TRBD1 (5 bases). This CDR3 spans 15 amino acids. Per the germline V gene, CDR1 is DFQATT and CDR2 is SNEGSKA (reference sequence). The V and J ends lost 4 bases and 3 bases respectively, with 16 bases between them. This chain's CDR3 is CSATSGTENNQPQHF. The DNA for the CDR3 is TGCAGTGCTACCTCCGGGACGGAGAACAATCAGCCCCAGCATTTT.

This clonotype was found a few times. This rearrangement joins TRBV27 to TRBJ2-7, with 8 bases identical to TRBD2. Germline CDR1 reads MNHEY; CDR2 reads SMNVEV (reference sequence). CDR3 size: 15 residues. Unmatched junction bases numbered 7, after V lost 6 bases and J lost 0 bases. The CDR3 DNA reads TGTGCCAGCAGGCGCCCGGGAGGGAGCTCCTACGAGCAGTACTTC. This codes for CASRRPGGSSYEQYF.

The chain has TRBV3-1 and TRBJ2-1; no firm D call. Trimming took 1 base from V and 10 from J, leaving 17 bases between them. The CDR3 length is 15 residues. The germline CDR1 and CDR2 sequences are LGHDT and YNNKEL (reference sequence). In DNA, the CDR3 is TGTGCCAGCAGCCAAGGGTTCTGGCAGGCTGGGGAGCAGTTCTTC. It codes for CASSQGFWQAGEQFF.

At least ten counts were recorded for this clonotype. The chain combines TRBV12-3 or TRBV12-4 with TRBJ1-2, with TRBD1 matching 8 bases. The CDR3 spans 13 residues. Trimming removed 6 bases from V and 5 bases from J; junction bases left unmatched: 5. The CDR3 loop is CASSIDRGYGYTF. The CDR3 DNA reads TGTGCCAGCAGCATCGACAGGGGATATGGCTACACCTTC.

The CDR3 protein is CASSLRRASAGGFSELTDTQYF. The CDR3 nucleotides read TGCGCCAGCAGCTTGAGGAGAGCCTCAGCGGGGGGGTTCTCTGAGCTCACAGATACGCAGTATTTT. The chain employs TRBV5-1 and TRBJ2-3; 10 bases fit TRBD2. Germline CDR1 and CDR2: SGHRS and YFSETQ. This CDR3 comprises 22 residues. V lost 1 base, J lost 2 bases, and 22 bases stayed unmatched.

The CDR3, as DNA: TGCAGTGCTAGCGGTTTAGTAGCGGGAGTTCGTTACAATGAGCAGTTCTTC. It codes for CSASGLVAGVRYNEQFF. The chain joins TRBV20-1 to TRBJ2-1; 9 bases align to TRBD2. The CDR3 spans 17 residues. V shed 3 bases and J 4 bases; nucleotides not matched to a gene: 13. The germline gives CDR1 DFQATT, CDR2 SNEGSKA (reference sequence).

This clonotype was observed a few times. The rearrangement links TRBV5-1 to TRBJ2-7; no reliable D call. V shed 0 bases and J shed 0 bases, with 13 bases lying between them. Per germline, CDR1 SGHRS and CDR2 YFSETQ. The CDR3 spans 16 residues. CDR3 sequence reads: CASSLVLRDISYEQYF. CDR3 in DNA: TGCGCCAGCAGCTTGGTACTAAGGGATATCTCCTACGAGCAGTACTTC.

The chain carries TRBV12-3 or TRBV12-4 and TRBJ2-3; D unclear. V lost 5 bases, J lost 5 bases, and 17 bases lay in between. The CDR3 is made up of 15 amino acids. The CDR3 is CASSHGRFSVDTQYF. The CDR3 DNA is TGTGCCAGCAGTCACGGACGGTTCTCGGTAGATACGCAGTATTTT.

This clonotype was counted between two and nine times. The J gene is TRBJ2-1, the V gene TRBV5-5; 8 bases agree with TRBD1. Per the germline V gene, CDR1 is SGHKS and CDR2 is YYEKEE (reference sequence). Losses at the gene ends were 3 bases for V and 10 bases for J; bases not matched to a gene: 6. CDR3 size: 13 residues. CDR3 sequence reads: CASSWTGHREQFF. The CDR3 DNA is TGTGCCAGCAGCTGGACAGGGCATCGGGAGCAGTTCTTC. The full variable domain, with the rest looked up from reference TRBV5-5 and TRBJ2-1, is DAGVTQSPTHLIKTRGQQVTLRCSPISGHKSVSWYQQVLGQGPQFIFQYYEKEERGRGNFPDRFSARQFPNYSSELNVNALLLGDSALYLCASSWTGHREQFFGPGTRLTVL.

This rearrangement joins TRBV6-2 or TRBV6-3 to TRBJ2-1; D may be TRBD2 (7 bases). CDR1 is MNHEY, CDR2 SVGEGT, per germline. CDR3 length: 17 residues. Trimming shortened V by 4 bases and J by 6 bases, and 22 bases separated the two germline ends. The chain's CDR3 is CASSLGGSGLGGNEQFF. For the CDR3, the DNA is TGTGCCAGCAGTTTGGGGGGTAGTGGACTAGGGGGCAATGAGCAGTTCTTC.

CDR3 DNA sequence: TGTGCCAGCAGCTTGGGGGGGCAGGGCCCCAACAGCTCCTACAATGAGCAGTTCTTC. The encoded protein is CASSLGGQGPNSSYNEQFF. This sequence joins TRBV11-1 and TRBJ2-1; possible D gene TRBD2, 7 bases. The CDR3 is made up of 19 amino acids. V was shortened by 3 bases and J by 0 bases, with 21 bases between the two germline ends. CDR1 and CDR2 (germline): SGHAT, FQDESV (reference sequence).